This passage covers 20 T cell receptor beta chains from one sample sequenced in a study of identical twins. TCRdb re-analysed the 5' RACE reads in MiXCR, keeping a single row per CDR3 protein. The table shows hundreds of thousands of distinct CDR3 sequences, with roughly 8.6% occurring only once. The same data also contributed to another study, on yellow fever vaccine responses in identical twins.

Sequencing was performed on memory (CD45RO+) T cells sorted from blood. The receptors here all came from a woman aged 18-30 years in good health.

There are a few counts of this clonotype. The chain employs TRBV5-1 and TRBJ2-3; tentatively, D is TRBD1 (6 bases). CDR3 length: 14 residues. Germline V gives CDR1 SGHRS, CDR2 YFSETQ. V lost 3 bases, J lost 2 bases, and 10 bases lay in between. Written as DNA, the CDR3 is TGCGCCAGCAGCTGGACAGATACCACAGATACGCAGTATTTT. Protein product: CASSWTDTTDTQYF.

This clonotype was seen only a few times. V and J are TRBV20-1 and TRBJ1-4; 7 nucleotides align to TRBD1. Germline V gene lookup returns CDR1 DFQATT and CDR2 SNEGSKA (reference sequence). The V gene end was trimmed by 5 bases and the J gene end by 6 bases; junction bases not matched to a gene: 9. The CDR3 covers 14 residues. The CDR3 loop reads CSASTRGFYEKLFF. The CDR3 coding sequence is TGCAGTGCTTCAACCAGGGGGTTCTATGAAAAACTGTTTTTT.

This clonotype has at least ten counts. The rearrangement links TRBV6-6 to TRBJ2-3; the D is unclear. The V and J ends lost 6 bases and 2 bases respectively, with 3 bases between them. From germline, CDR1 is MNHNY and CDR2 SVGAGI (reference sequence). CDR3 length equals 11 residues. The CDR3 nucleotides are TGTGCCAGCAGAGACACAGATACGCAGTATTTT. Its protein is CASRDTDTQYF.

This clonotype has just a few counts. CDR3 nucleotide sequence: TGTGCCAGCAGTTTATTGCCCCGACTAGCGGGGCTGACCGGGGAGCTGTTTTTT. As protein: CASSLLPRLAGLTGELFF. The chain joins TRBV28 to TRBJ2-2; 11 bases are a match to TRBD2. The CDR3 contains 18 residues. Looked up from germline, CDR1 is MDHEN and CDR2 is SYDVKM. Trimming at V came to 1 base and at J to 5 bases, leaving 9 bases not matched to a gene.

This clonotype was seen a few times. The CDR3 region has the DNA TGTGCCAGCAGTTTGCCGGCTGGAAACACCATATATTTT. As protein: CASSLPAGNTIYF. The chain carries TRBV28 and TRBJ1-3; D is undetermined. Germline CDR1 is MDHEN and CDR2 is SYDVKM. This CDR3 has 13 amino acids. Trimming left V 3 bases short and J 2 bases short, with 5 bases between. The complete variable domain, with remaining parts taken from reference TRBV28 and TRBJ1-3, reads DVKVTQSSRYLVKRTGEKVFLECVQDMDHENMFWYRQDPGLGLRLIYFSYDVKMKEKGDIPEGYSVSREKKERFSLILESASTNQTSMYLCASSLPAGNTIYFGEGSWLTVV.

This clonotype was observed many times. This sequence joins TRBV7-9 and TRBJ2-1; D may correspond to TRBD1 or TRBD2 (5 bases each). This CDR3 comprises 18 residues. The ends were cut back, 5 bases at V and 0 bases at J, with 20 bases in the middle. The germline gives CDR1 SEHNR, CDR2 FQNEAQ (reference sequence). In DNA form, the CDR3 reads TGTGCCAGCAGCCCTCGCTTGCCCGGGACGCACTCCTACAATGAGCAGTTCTTC. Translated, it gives CASSPRLPGTHSYNEQFF.

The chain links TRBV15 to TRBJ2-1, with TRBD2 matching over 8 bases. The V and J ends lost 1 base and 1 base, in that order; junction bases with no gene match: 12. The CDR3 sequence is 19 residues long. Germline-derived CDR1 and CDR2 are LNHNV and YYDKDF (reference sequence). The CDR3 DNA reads TGTGCCACCAGCAGAGGACCGGGGGGGGCTGGGAATTCCTACAATGAGCAGTTCTTC. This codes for CATSRGPGGAGNSYNEQFF.

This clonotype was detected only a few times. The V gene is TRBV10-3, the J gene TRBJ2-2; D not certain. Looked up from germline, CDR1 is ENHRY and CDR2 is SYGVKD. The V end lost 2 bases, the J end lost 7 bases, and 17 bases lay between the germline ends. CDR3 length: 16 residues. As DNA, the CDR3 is TGTGCCATCAGTGAGCGGACGGCACGGATGGGCGGGGAGCTGTTTTTT. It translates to CAISERTARMGGELFF.

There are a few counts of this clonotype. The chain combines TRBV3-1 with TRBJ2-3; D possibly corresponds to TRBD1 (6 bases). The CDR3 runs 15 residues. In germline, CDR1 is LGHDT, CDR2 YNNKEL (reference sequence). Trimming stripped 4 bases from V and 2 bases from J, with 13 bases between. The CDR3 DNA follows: TGTGCCAGCAGCCCCGACAGGCCCCACACAGATACGCAGTATTTT. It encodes CASSPDRPHTDTQYF.

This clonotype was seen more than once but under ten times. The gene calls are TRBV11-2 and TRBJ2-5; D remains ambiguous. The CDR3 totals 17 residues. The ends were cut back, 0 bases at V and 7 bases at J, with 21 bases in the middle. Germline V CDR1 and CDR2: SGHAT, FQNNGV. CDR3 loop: CASSLDRAGGGRGTQYF. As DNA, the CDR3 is TGTGCCAGCAGCTTAGATCGCGCTGGCGGCGGTCGAGGGACCCAGTACTTC. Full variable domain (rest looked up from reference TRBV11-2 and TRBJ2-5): EAGVAQSPRYKIIEKRQSVAFWCNPISGHATLYWYQQILGQGPKLLIQFQNNGVVDDSQLPKDRFSAERLKGVDSTLKIQPAKLEDSAVYLCASSLDRAGGGRGTQYFGPGTRLLVL.

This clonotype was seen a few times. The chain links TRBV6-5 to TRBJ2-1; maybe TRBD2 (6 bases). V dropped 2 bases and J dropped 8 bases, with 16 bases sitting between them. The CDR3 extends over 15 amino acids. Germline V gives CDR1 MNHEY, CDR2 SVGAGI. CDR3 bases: TGTGCCAGCAGTTACACCCCCGCTAGCGCGGATGAGCAGTTCTTC. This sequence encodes CASSYTPASADEQFF.

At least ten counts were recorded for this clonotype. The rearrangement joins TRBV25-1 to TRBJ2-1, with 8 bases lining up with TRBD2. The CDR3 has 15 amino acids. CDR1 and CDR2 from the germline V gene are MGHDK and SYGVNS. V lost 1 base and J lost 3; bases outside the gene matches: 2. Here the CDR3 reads CASSELSGGYNEQFF. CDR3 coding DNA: TGTGCCAGCAGTGAATTGAGCGGGGGCTACAATGAGCAGTTCTTC. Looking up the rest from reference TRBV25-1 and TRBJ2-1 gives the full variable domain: EADIYQTPRYLVIGTGKKITLECSQTMGHDKMYWYQQDPGMELHLIHYSYGVNSTEKGDLSSESTVSRIRTEHFPLTLESARPSHTSQYLCASSELSGGYNEQFFGPGTRLTVL.

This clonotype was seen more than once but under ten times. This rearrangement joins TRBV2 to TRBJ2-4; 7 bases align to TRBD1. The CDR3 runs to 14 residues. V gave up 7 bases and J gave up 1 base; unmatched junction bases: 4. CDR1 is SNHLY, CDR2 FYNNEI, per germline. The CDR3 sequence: CASTTQGAKNIQYF. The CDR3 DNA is TGTGCCAGCACCACACAGGGGGCCAAAAACATTCAGTACTTC.

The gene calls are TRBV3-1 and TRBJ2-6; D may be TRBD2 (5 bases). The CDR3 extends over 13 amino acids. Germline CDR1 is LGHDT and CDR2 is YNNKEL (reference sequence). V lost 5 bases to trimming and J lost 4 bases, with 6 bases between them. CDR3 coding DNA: TGTGCCAGCAGCGGGGAGGGGGCCAACGTCCTGACTTTC. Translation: CASSGEGANVLTF.

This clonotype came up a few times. CDR3 protein: CASSPFQTSGSGELFF. DNA for the CDR3: TGTGCCAGCTCACCGTTCCAGACTAGCGGGTCGGGGGAGCTGTTTTTT. V usage is TRBV18 and J usage is TRBJ2-2, with 10 bases fitting TRBD2. CDR3 length: 16 residues. Germline V gene data show CDR1 as KGHSH and CDR2 as LQKENI. Trimming at V came to 3 bases and at J to 8 bases, leaving 9 bases not matched to a gene. The full variable domain, its missing parts supplied by reference TRBV18 and TRBJ2-2, is NAGVMQNPRHLVRRRGQEARLRCSPMKGHSHVYWYRQLPEEGLKFMVYLQKENIIDESGMPKERFSAEFPKEGPSILRIQQVVRGDSAAYFCASSPFQTSGSGELFFGEGSRLTVL.

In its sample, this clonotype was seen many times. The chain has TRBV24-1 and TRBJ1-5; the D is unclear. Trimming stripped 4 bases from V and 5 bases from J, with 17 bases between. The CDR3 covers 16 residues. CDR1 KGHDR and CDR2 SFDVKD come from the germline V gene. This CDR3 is CATSEGPGKTDQPQHF. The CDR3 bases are TGTGCCACCAGTGAGGGTCCCGGGAAAACCGATCAGCCCCAGCATTTT.

DNA of the CDR3: TGCAGCGTCCCTGCCGGAACCGGGACAGGGTATGTTATCGGAGCTTTCTTT. It is translated as CSVPAGTGTGYVIGAFF. V gene TRBV29-1 combines with J gene TRBJ1-1; 9 bases line up with TRBD1. CDR1 is SQVTM, CDR2 ANQGSEA, per germline. The CDR3 totals 17 residues. V was clipped by 6 bases and J by 10 bases; unmatched bases: 24.

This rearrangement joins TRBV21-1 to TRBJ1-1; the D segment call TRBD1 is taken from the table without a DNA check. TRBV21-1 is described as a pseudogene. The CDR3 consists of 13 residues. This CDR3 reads CASSKGGEAEAFF. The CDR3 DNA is TGTGCCAGCAGCAAAGGGGGGGAAGCTGAAGCTTTCTTT.

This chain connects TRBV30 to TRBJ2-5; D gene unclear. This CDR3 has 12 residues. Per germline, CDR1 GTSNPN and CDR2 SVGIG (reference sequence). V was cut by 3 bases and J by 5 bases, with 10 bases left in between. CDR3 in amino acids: CAWRQLPETQYF. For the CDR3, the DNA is TGTGCCTGGAGGCAACTCCCGGAGACCCAGTACTTC.

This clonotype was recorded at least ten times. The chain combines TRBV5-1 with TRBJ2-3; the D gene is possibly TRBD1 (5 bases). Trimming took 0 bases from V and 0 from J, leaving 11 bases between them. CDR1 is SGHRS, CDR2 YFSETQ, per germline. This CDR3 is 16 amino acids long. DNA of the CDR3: TGCGCCAGCAGCTTGGAGGCAGGGTCTAGCACAGATACGCAGTATTTT. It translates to CASSLEAGSSTDTQYF.